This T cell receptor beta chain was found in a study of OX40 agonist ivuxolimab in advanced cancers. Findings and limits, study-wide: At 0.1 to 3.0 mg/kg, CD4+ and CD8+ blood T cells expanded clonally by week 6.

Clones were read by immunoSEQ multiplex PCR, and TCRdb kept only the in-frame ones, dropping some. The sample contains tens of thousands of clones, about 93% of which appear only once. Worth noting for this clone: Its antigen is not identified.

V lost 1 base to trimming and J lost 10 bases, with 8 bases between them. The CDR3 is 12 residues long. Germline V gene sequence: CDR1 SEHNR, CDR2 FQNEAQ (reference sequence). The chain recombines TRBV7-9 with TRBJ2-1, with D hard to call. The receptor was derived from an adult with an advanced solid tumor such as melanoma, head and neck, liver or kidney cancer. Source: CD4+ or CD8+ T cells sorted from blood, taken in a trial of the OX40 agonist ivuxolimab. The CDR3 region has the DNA TGTGCCAGCAGCTTAGATGGATTAGAGCAGTTCTTC. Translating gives CASSLDGLEQFF.